The next 25 T cell receptor beta chains were all read from a single sample in a study of T cells in Graves' hyperthyroidism and ophthalmopathy. TCR beta CDR3 region amplification was performed from RNA transcripts. The HTBI primer set served for first-round RT-PCR of the TCR CDR3. TCRdb redid the calling of the multiplex PCR reads with MiXCR, one entry per CDR3 protein. The sample shows some 560,000 distinct CDR3 sequences, about 14% of them seen only once. The sequenced sample consisted of blood. The receptors shown here come from a woman in her thirties or forties with Graves' hyperthyroidism.

This clonotype was seen at least ten times. The V gene is TRBV6-1, the J gene TRBJ2-6, with D perhaps matching TRBD1 (5 bases). Trimming left V 5 bases short and J 3 bases short, with 11 bases between. The CDR3 runs 15 residues. Germline loops: CDR1 MNHNS, CDR2 SASEGT. The CDR3 DNA is TGTGCCAGCAGTTCAGGGTTAGGTGGGGCCAACGTCCTGACTTTC. Amino acids: CASSSGLGGANVLTF.

This clonotype was detected ten times or more. This sequence joins TRBV3-1 and TRBJ2-7; 12 bases are a match to TRBD2. The CDR3 consists of 16 residues. CDR1 and CDR2 (germline): LGHDT, YNNKEL (reference sequence). The J segment lost 7 bases and the V segment lost 0 bases, leaving 7 bases of the junction unmatched. CDR3 residues: CASSQDPTSGRREQYF. CDR3 coding DNA: TGTGCCAGCAGCCAAGATCCTACTAGCGGGAGGCGGGAGCAGTACTTC.

The V gene is TRBV30, the J gene TRBJ2-3, with D perhaps matching TRBD2 (5 bases). CDR3 size: 17 residues. CDR1 GTSNPN and CDR2 SVGIG come from the germline V gene (reference sequence). V was cut by 2 bases and J by 1 base, with 19 bases left in between. CDR3 nucleotides: TGTGCCTGGAGTCCAACTAAGGACTCATCGGGCACAGATACGCAGTATTTT. This gives the protein CAWSPTKDSSGTDTQYF.

This clonotype was counted many times. The chain is built from TRBV6-1 and TRBJ1-1; possible D gene TRBD1, 6 bases. With 6 bases removed from V and 7 bases from J, the gap between germline ends came to 21 bases. CDR1 is MNHNS, CDR2 SASEGT, per germline. The CDR3 runs to 15 residues. CDR3 sequence reads: CASSESTGFMLEAFF. CDR3 nucleotide sequence: TGTGCCAGCAGCGAAAGCACAGGGTTTATGCTTGAAGCTTTCTTT.

This clonotype was detected ten times or more. V is TRBV2 and J is TRBJ1-2, with D possibly matching TRBD1 (6 bases). The CDR3 sequence is 13 residues long. V was clipped by 6 bases and J by 4 bases, with 12 bases between them. Germline values: CDR1 SNHLY, CDR2 FYNNEI. The CDR3 DNA sequence: TGTGCCAGCAGCGATCAGGGGTCCTATGGCTACACCTTC. Its translation is CASSDQGSYGYTF.

This clonotype was counted many times. The chain carries TRBV11-2 and TRBJ1-6; 9 bases map to TRBD1. The V gene end was trimmed by 5 bases and the J gene end by 7 bases; junction bases not matched to a gene: 6. The CDR3 consists of 15 residues. The germline V gene encodes CDR1 SGHAT and CDR2 FQNNGV. This CDR3 reads CASSLAGQGNSPLHF. The CDR3 nucleotides are TGTGCCAGCAGCCTAGCGGGACAGGGAAATTCACCCCTCCACTTT.

In its sample, this clonotype was seen many times. The V and J genes are TRBV27 and TRBJ1-6; a possible D gene is TRBD1 (6 bases). Trimming cost V 2 bases and J 10 bases, with 21 bases left between them. The CDR3 consists of 17 residues. Germline CDR1 is MNHEY and CDR2 is SMNVEV (reference sequence). The CDR3, as DNA: TGTGCCAGCAGTTTAATATCGAGGACCAGGGGAGGGTCACCCCTCCACTTT. This sequence encodes CASSLISRTRGGSPLHF.

The V gene is TRBV5-1, the J gene TRBJ2-6; D gene uncertain. Trimming cost V 4 bases and J 1 base, with 9 bases left between them. The CDR3 loop spans 15 amino acids. The germline V gene encodes CDR1 SGHRS and CDR2 YFSETQ. The CDR3 nucleotides read TGCGCCAGCAGCGCACAACCTTCTGGGGCCAACGTCCTGACTTTC. Translated, it gives CASSAQPSGANVLTF.

This clonotype occurred a few times. The chain recombines TRBV12-3 or TRBV12-4 with TRBJ2-7, with D maybe TRBD2 (6 bases). This CDR3 has 15 residues. Deletions cut 6 bases from V and 1 base from J, with 16 bases between. CDR3 coding DNA: TGTGCCAGCAGCCGGGACTCAACGGGGTCCTACGAGCAGTACTTC. Its protein is CASSRDSTGSYEQYF.

The rearrangement joins TRBV28 to TRBJ2-5, with TRBD2 matching 12 bases. After removal of 4 bases from V and 2 bases from J, the junction contained 8 bases not matched to a gene. This CDR3 is 17 amino acids long. CDR1 MDHEN and CDR2 SYDVKM come from the germline V gene. CDR3 amino acids: CASSSSGRALAQETQYF. The CDR3 DNA follows: TGTGCCAGCAGTTCTAGCGGGAGGGCCCTTGCTCAAGAGACCCAGTACTTC.

The J gene is TRBJ2-2, the V gene TRBV6-1, with D possibly TRBD1 on 5 matching bases. This CDR3 has 15 amino acids. V gave up 6 bases and J gave up 5 bases, with 16 bases separating them. The germline V gene has CDR1 MNHNS and CDR2 SASEGT. CDR3 bases: TGTGCCAGCAGCCTCTTAAGACAGCCGACCGGGGAGCTGTTTTTT. Its protein product is CASSLLRQPTGELFF.

The chain is built from TRBV4-1 and TRBJ2-7, with 7 bases fitting TRBD1. The CDR3 is 16 residues long. J was trimmed by 6 bases and V by 1 base; bases with no gene match: 12. From germline, CDR1 is MGHRA and CDR2 YSYEKL. DNA for the CDR3: TGCGCCAGCAGCCAAGGCCTTCCGGGACAGATCTTCGAGCAGTACTTC. It translates to CASSQGLPGQIFEQYF.

As regards this clonotype: A much larger clone is a single base away; this may be a read error. The chain uses TRBV5-1 and TRBJ2-1; 8 nucleotides agree with TRBD2. The germline gives CDR1 SGHRS, CDR2 YFSETQ. CDR3 length equals 15 residues. The CDR3 region is CASREREGSYNGQFF. CDR3 nucleotide sequence: TGCGCCAGCAGGGAACGGGAGGGATCCTACAATGGGCAGTTCTTC.

This clonotype has at least ten counts. V usage is TRBV18 and J usage is TRBJ2-5; D remains ambiguous. V shed 2 bases and J shed 4 bases, with 8 bases lying between them. This CDR3 comprises 13 residues. Germline lookup yields CDR1 KGHSH and CDR2 LQKENI. The CDR3 nucleotides are TGTGCCAGCTCACCAAACGGAAGAGAGACCCAGTACTTC. Encoded protein: CASSPNGRETQYF.

The rearrangement links TRBV30 to TRBJ1-1; tentatively, D is TRBD1 (5 bases). V lost 5 bases and J 4 bases, leaving 11 bases between the germline ends. Per germline, CDR1 GTSNPN and CDR2 SVGIG (reference sequence). The CDR3 runs to 12 residues. DNA of the CDR3: TGTGCCTGGGGGGCGAGGATCACTGAAGCTTTCTTT. Its translation is CAWGARITEAFF.

In this sample, this clonotype turned up once. The chain uses TRBV29-1 and TRBJ2-3, with TRBD2 matching 15 bases. V lost 2 bases, J lost 4 bases, and 19 bases stayed unmatched. Germline values: CDR1 SQVTM, CDR2 ANQGSEA. The CDR3 is made up of 21 amino acids. The CDR3 DNA reads as TGCAGCGTTGAACCAGGAATCGGACTAGCGGGAGGGACAGGGACCGCAGATACGCAGTATTTT. It is translated as CSVEPGIGLAGGTGTADTQYF.

The V gene is TRBV12-3 or TRBV12-4, the J gene TRBJ1-1, with D maybe TRBD1 (5 bases). V lost 5 bases, J lost 4 bases, and 23 bases lay in between. The CDR3 length is 17 residues. The CDR3 DNA follows: TGTGCCAGCAGTGAGAAGTCGCCAGGGATCGGGGCCACTGAAGCTTTCTTT. It specifies CASSEKSPGIGATEAFF.

The chain recombines TRBV29-1 with TRBJ2-3, with TRBD2 matching over 10 bases. The CDR3 runs to 14 residues. The germline V gene encodes CDR1 SQVTM and CDR2 ANQGSEA. Trimming removed 7 bases from V and 4 bases from J; junction bases left unmatched: 8. Here the CDR3 reads CSGLLAGVSDTQYF. The DNA of the CDR3 is TGCAGCGGACTTCTAGCGGGAGTCTCAGATACGCAGTATTTT.

This clonotype was counted a few times. The rearrangement joins TRBV12-3 or TRBV12-4 to TRBJ1-2, with a weak D call TRBD1 (5 bases). Trimming stripped 5 bases from V and 8 bases from J, with 15 bases between. The length of the CDR3 is 13 residues. The chain's CDR3 is CASSTRQRGGYTF. For the CDR3, the DNA is TGTGCCAGCAGTACGAGACAGCGTGGGGGCTACACCTTC.

This clonotype was counted between two and nine times. The chain couples TRBV11-2 to TRBJ2-2, with a tentative D call TRBD2 (6 bases). The CDR3 runs 17 residues. In germline, CDR1 is SGHAT, CDR2 FQNNGV. Trimming stripped 3 bases from V and 0 bases from J, with 14 bases between. Written as DNA, the CDR3 is TGTGCCAGCAGCTTTTCCCTAGCGAGTCCGAACACCGGGGAGCTGTTTTTT. Translation: CASSFSLASPNTGELFF. The full variable domain, its missing parts supplied by reference TRBV11-2 and TRBJ2-2, is EAGVAQSPRYKIIEKRQSVAFWCNPISGHATLYWYQQILGQGPKLLIQFQNNGVVDDSQLPKDRFSAERLKGVDSTLKIQPAKLEDSAVYLCASSFSLASPNTGELFFGEGSRLTVL.

At least ten counts were recorded for this clonotype. The V call is TRBV12-3 or TRBV12-4, the J call TRBJ1-1, with D tentatively TRBD1 (6 bases). CDR3 length equals 11 residues. V lost 4 bases, J lost 10 bases, and 10 bases lay in between. CDR3 in amino acids: CASSSGQRAFF. In DNA, the CDR3 is TGTGCCAGCAGTTCTGGACAGAGAGCTTTCTTT.

This clonotype showed up just a few times. Possible read error: a much larger clone is one base away. The chain uses TRBV7-2 and TRBJ2-7; a weak D match, TRBD2 (5 bases). Germline V gene lookup returns CDR1 SGHTA and CDR2 FQGNSA. The CDR3 sequence is 14 residues long. The CDR3 bases are TGTGCCGGCAGCTTAGGCGGTAGCGCCTACGAGCAGTACTTC. Its translation: CAGSLGGSAYEQYF.

This clonotype was observed at least ten times. The rearrangement uses TRBV27 and TRBJ2-7; D is unresolved. From germline, CDR1 is MNHEY and CDR2 SMNVEV (reference sequence). The CDR3 contains 14 residues. Trimming took 7 bases from V and 2 from J, leaving 15 bases between them. DNA of the CDR3: TGTGCCAGCATGATCCGAGACGGAGCCTACGAGCAGTACTTC. Translation: CASMIRDGAYEQYF.

The chain carries TRBV4-1 and TRBJ2-6; 8 bases are shared with TRBD1. Germline lookup yields CDR1 MGHRA and CDR2 YSYEKL. The J segment lost 0 bases and the V segment lost 4 bases, leaving 8 bases of the junction unmatched. This CDR3 contains 18 residues. The CDR3 bases are TGCGCCAGCAGCCCTGGAGCCAGGGGGCCCTCTGGGGCCAACGTCCTGACTTTC. This sequence encodes CASSPGARGPSGANVLTF.

The chain couples TRBV6-1 to TRBJ2-5, with D possibly TRBD1 on 5 matching bases. Germline V lookup: CDR1 MNHNS, CDR2 SASEGT. Between the trimmed V and J ends, which lost 0 bases and 13 bases, there was a span of 9 bases. The CDR3 spans 11 residues. The CDR3 protein is CASSEAAGLYF. The CDR3 coding sequence is TGTGCCAGCAGTGAAGCGGCAGGGTTGTACTTC.